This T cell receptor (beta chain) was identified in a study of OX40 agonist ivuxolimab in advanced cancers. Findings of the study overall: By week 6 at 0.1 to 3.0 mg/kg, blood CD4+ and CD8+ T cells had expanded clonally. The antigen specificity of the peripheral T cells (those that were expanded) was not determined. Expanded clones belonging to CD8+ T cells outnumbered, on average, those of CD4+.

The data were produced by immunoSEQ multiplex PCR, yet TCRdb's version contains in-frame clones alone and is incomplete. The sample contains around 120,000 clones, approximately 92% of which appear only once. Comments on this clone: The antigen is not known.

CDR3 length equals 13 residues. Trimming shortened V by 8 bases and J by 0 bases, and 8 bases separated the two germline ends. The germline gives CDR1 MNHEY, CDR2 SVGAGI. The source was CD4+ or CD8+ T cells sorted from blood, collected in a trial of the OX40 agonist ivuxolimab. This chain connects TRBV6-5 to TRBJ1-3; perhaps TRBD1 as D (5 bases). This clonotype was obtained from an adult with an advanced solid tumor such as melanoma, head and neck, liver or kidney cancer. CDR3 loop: CASGDVSGNTIYF. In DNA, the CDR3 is TGTGCCAGCGGGGACGTCTCTGGAAACACCATATATTTT.